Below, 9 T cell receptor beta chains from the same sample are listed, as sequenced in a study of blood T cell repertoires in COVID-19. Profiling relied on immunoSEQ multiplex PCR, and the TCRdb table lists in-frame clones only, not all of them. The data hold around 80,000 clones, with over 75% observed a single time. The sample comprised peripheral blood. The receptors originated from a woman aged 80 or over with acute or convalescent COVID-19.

The DNA of the CDR3 is TGTGCCAGCAGTGGCAACAGGGGGCGTGGGGCCAACGTCCTGACTTTC. Encoded protein: CASSGNRGRGANVLTF. The rearrangement links TRBV2 to TRBJ2-6; 9 bases map to TRBD1. The CDR3 runs to 16 residues. Germline trimming cut 4 bases from V and 3 bases from J; bases unmatched to any gene: 4. CDR1 is SNHLY, CDR2 FYNNEI, per germline.

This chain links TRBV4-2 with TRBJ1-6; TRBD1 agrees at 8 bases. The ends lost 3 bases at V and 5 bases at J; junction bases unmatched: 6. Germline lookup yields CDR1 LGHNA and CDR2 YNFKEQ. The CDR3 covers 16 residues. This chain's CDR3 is CASSQDRTGNNSPLHF. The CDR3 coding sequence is TGTGCCAGCAGCCAGGACCGGACAGGGAATAATTCACCCCTCCACTTT.

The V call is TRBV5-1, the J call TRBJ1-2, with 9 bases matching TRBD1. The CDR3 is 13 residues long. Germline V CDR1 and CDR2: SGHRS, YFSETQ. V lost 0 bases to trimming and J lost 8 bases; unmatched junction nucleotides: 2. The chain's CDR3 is CASSLGTGEGYTF. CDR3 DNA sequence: TGCGCCAGCAGCTTGGGGACAGGGGAAGGCTACACCTTC.

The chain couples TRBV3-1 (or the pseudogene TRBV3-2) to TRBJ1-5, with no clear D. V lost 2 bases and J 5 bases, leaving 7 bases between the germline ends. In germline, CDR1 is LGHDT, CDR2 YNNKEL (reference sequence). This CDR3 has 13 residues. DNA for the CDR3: TGTGCCAGCAGCCAATCCCGGGATCAGCCCCAGCATTTT. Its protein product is CASSQSRDQPQHF.

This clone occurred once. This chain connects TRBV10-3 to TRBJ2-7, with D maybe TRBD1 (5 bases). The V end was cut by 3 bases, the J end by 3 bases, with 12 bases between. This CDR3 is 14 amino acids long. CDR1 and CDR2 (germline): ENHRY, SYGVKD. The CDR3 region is CAISDPDRHYEQYF. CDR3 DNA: TGTGCCATCAGTGACCCCGACAGACACTACGAGCAGTACTTC.

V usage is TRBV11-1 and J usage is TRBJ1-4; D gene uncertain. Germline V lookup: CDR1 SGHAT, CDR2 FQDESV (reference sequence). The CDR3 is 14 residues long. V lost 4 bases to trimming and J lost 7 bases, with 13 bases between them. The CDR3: CASSSGNGPEKLFF. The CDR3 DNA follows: TGTGCCAGCAGCTCCGGGAATGGGCCTGAAAAACTGTTTTTT.

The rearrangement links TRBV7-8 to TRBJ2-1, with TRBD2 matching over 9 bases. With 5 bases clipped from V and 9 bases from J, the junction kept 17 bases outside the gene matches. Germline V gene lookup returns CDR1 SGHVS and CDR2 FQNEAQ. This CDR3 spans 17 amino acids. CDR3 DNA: TGTGCCAGCAGCACAGGAGGGTCTGAGCGGGAGGATGCTGAGCAGTTCTTC. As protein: CASSTGGSEREDAEQFF.

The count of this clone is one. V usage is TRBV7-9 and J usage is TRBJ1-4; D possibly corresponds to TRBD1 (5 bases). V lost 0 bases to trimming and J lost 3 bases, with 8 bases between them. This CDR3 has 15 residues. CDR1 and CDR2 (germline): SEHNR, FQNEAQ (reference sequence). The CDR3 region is CASSLAEGANEKLFF. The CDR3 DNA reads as TGTGCCAGCAGCTTAGCTGAAGGGGCTAATGAAAAACTGTTTTTT.

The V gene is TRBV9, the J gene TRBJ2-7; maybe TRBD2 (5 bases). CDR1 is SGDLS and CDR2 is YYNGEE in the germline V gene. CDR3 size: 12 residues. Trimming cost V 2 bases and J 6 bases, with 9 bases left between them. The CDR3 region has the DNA TGTGCCAGCAGCGTCTATGGAGGCGAGCAGTACTTC. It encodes CASSVYGGEQYF.